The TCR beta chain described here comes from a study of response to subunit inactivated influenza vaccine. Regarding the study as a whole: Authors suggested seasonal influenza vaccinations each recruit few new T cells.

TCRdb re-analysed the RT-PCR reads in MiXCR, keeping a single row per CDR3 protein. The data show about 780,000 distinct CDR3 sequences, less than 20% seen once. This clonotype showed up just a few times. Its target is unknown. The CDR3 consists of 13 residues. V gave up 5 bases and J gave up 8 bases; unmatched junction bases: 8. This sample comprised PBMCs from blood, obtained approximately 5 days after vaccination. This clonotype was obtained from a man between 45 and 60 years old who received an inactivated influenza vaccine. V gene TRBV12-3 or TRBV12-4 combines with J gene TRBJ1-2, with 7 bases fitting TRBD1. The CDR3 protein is CASSPFDRDGYTF. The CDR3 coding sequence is TGTGCCAGCAGTCCCTTCGACAGGGACGGCTACACCTTC.